One T cell receptor beta chain is described in this entry. Its specificity is not known. The germline CDR1 and CDR2 sequences are MNHEY and SVGAGI. This CDR3 has 13 residues. Autoimmunity was present in every CD3G-deficient patient, worse in two. Patients aged 2 to 39 years had fewer naive T cells. This specimen belongs to a study of regulatory T cells. Overall study findings and caveats: Patient CD8+ T cells trended nonsignificantly toward lower Shannon entropy than control CD8+ cells. Patient repertoires had restricted TRB V-J pairs and skewed V and J usage, most in Tregs.

Amplification used 52 TRBV primers and 13 TRBJ primers. Assay used: immunoSEQ multiplex PCR; TCRdb lists only in-frame clones, some missing. The sample has roughly 10,000 clones; 84% are singletons. The V gene is TRBV6-5, the J gene TRBJ2-5, with TRBD1 matching over 10 bases. The assigned J gene may be wrong: the sequence end matches TRBJ2-7 better. The sequence was obtained from a person under 30 with CD3G deficiency. Sample: CD8+ T cells sorted from blood. CDR3 sequence reads: CASMGQGTYEQYF. The CDR3 DNA reads TGTGCCAGCATGGGACAGGGGACCTACGAGCAGTACTTC.